The entry that follows covers one T cell receptor beta chain sequence. Its antigen remains unidentified. This sample stems from a study of blood T cells in healthy people across ages. Study at large: Researchers report that template switching captured about one barcoded beta molecule per two T cells.

Aged about 6 to 100, donors were systemically healthy Caucasians from Russia. Isolating PBMCs gave at least 6 million of these cells per sample. Study findings and constraints: When set beside aged donors, long-lived donors presented more naive CD4+ cells and higher diversity.

Combining a sample-barcoded 5' primer with a J-beta primer mix, a second PCR ran for roughly 7 to 11 cycles. MiXCR was run by TCRdb on the 5' RACE reads, yielding one entry per CDR3 protein. Of fewer than 800,000 distinct CDR3 sequences listed, about half are singletons. Germline V gives CDR1 SGHAT, CDR2 FQNNGV. The CDR3 length is 16 residues. The V and J ends lost 5 bases and 1 base, in that order; junction bases with no gene match: 11. The chain is built from TRBV11-2 and TRBJ2-7, with 7 bases that match TRBD1. The clonotype was recovered from a woman aged 55 to 70 in good health. The sample comprised blood. CDR3 in amino acids: CASSARGQLMSYEQYF. As DNA, the CDR3 is TGTGCCAGCAGCGCCAGGGGACAGTTGATGTCCTACGAGCAGTACTTC.